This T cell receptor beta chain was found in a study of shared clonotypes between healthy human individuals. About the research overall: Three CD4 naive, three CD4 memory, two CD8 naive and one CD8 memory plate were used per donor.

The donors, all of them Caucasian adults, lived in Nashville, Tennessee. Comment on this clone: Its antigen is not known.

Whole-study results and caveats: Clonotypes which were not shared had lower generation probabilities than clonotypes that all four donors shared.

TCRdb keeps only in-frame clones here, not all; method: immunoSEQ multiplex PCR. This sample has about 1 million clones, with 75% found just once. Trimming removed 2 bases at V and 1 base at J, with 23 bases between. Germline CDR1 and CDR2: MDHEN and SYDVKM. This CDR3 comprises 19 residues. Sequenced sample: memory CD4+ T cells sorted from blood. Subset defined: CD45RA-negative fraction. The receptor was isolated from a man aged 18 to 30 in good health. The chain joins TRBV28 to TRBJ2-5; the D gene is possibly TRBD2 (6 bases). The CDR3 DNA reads TGTGCCAGCAGTTTAGGCGGTTCACTAGCCAGAAAACCCCAAGAGACCCAGTACTTC. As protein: CASSLGGSLARKPQETQYF.